This T cell receptor (beta chain) was recovered during a study of T cell clonotyping in hematopoietic cell transplantation. The CDR3 extends over 13 amino acids. The V end lost 3 bases, the J end lost 0 bases, and 4 bases lay between the germline ends. The germline V gene encodes CDR1 SGHRS and CDR2 YFSETQ. Noted time point: recipient sample about 28 days before transplant, after cytoreduction. Samples: about 28 days before transplant, then days 30, 100 and 180 after. A few counts support this clone. Sequencing used immunoSEQ multiplex PCR; TCRdb keeps in-frame clones, though not all of them. The sample gives over 25,000 clones, roughly 80% of which show up once; around 6.5% is in the top ten.

This TCR was recovered from a woman in her twenties or thirties with chronic myeloid leukemia. Some clones in this sample may be carry-over from other donors' samples. Sample: peripheral blood mononuclear cells, taken before stem cell transplant. The chain is built from TRBV5-1 and TRBJ1-5; D not certain. The CDR3 reads CASSSDSNQPQHF. CDR3 coding DNA: TGCGCCAGCAGCTCCGATAGCAATCAGCCCCAGCATTTT.